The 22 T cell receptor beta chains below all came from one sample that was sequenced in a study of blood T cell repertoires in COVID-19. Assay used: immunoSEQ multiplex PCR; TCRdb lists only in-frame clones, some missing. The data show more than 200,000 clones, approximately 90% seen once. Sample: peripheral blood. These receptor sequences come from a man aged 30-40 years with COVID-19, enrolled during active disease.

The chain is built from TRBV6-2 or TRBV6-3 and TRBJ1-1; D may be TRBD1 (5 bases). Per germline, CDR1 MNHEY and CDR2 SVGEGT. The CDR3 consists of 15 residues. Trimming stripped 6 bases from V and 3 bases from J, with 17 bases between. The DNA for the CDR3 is TGTGCCAGCAGCCCCCGCACAGGAGGGGACACTGAAGCTTTCTTT. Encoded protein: CASSPRTGGDTEAFF.

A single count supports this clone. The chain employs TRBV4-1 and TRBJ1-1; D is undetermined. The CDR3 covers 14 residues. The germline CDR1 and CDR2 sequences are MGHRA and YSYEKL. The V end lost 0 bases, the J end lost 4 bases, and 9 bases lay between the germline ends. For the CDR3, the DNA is TGCGCCAGCAGCCAAGATAGTTCGGGCACTGAAGCTTTCTTT. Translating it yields CASSQDSSGTEAFF.

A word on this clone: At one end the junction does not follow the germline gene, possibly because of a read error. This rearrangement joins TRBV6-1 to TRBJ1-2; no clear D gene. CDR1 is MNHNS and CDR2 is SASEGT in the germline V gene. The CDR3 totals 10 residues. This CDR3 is CASSESPGPF. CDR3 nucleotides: TGTGCCAGCAGTGAATCCCCGGGTCCCTTC.

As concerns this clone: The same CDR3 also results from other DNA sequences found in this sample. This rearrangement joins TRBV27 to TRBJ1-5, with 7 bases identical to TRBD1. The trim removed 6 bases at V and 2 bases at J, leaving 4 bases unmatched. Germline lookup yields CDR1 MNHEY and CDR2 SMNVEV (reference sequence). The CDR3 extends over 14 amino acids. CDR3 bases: TGTGCCAGCAGCTTCAGGGGGGGCAATCAGCCCCAGCATTTT. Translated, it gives CASSFRGGNQPQHF.

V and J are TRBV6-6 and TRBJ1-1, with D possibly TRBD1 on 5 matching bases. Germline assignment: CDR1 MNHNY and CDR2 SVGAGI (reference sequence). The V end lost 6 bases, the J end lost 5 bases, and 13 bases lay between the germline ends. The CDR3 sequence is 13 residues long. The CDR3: CASSGTVGTEAFF. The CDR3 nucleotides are TGTGCCAGCAGCGGGACTGTTGGTACTGAAGCTTTCTTT.

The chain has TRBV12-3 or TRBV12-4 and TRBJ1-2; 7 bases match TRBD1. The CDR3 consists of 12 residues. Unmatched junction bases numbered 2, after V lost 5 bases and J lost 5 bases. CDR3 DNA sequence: TGTGCCAGCAGTCCGGGACAGTATGGCTACACCTTC. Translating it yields CASSPGQYGYTF.

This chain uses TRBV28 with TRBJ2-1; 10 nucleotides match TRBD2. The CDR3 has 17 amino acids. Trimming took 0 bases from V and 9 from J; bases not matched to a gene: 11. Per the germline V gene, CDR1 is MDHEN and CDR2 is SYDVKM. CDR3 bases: TGTGCCAGCAGTTTATGGAGCGTAGCTAGCGGGGGAGGTGAGCAGTTCTTC. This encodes CASSLWSVASGGGEQFF. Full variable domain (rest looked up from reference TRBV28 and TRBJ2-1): DVKVTQSSRYLVKRTGEKVFLECVQDMDHENMFWYRQDPGLGLRLIYFSYDVKMKEKGDIPEGYSVSREKKERFSLILESASTNQTSMYLCASSLWSVASGGGEQFFGPGTRLTVL.

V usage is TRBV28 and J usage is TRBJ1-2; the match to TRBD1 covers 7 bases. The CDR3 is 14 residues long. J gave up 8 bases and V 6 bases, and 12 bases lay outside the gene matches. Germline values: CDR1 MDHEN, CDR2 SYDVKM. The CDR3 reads CASSPGGTRRGYTF. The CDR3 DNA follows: TGTGCCAGCAGCCCAGGGGGGACCCGTAGGGGCTACACCTTC.

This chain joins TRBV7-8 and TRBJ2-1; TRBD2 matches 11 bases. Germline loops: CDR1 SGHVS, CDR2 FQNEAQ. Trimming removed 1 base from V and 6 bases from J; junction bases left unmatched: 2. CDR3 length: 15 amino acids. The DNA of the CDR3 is TGTGCCAGCAGCTTAGTAGCGGGAGGGCCCAATGAGCAGTTCTTC. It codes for CASSLVAGGPNEQFF.

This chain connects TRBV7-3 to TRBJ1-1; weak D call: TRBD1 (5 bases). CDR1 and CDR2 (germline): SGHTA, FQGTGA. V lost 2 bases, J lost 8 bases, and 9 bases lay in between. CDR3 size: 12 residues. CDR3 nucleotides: TGTGCCAGCAGCTTACTCAGGGAAGAAGCTTTCTTT. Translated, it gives CASSLLREEAFF.

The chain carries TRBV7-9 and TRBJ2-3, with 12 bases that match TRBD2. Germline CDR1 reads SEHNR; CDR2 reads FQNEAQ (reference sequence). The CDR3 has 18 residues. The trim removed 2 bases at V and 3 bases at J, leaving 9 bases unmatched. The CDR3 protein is CASSLPLAGGAETDTQYF. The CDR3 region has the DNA TGTGCCAGCAGCTTACCACTAGCGGGAGGAGCAGAAACAGATACGCAGTATTTT. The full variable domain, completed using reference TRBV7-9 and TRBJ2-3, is DTGVSQNPRHKITKRGQNVTFRCDPISEHNRLYWYRQTLGQGPEFLTYFQNEAQLEKSRLLSDRFSAERPKGSFSTLEIQRTEQGDSAMYLCASSLPLAGGAETDTQYFGPGTRLTVL.

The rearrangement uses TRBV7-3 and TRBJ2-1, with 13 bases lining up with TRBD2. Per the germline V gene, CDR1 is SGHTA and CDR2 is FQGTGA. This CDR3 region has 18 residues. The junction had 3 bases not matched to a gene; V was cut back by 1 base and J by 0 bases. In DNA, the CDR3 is TGTGCCAGCAGCTTAATCGGGACTAGCGGGGTCTCCTACAATGAGCAGTTCTTC. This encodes CASSLIGTSGVSYNEQFF.

The CDR3: CASSQDPGSWNEQFF. The CDR3 bases are TGCGCCAGCAGCCAAGATCCCGGGTCTTGGAATGAGCAGTTCTTC. The chain carries TRBV4-3 and TRBJ2-1; D not certain. Germline-derived CDR1 and CDR2 are LGHNA and YSLEER. V was cut by 0 bases and J by 7 bases, with 13 bases left in between. The CDR3 spans 15 residues.

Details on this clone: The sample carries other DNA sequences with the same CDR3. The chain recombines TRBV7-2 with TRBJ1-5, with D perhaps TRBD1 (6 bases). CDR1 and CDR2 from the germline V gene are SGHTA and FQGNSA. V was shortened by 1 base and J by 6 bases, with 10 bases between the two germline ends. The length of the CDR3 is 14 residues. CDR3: CASSLGGGSQPQHF. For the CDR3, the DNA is TGTGCCAGCAGCTTAGGGGGGGGCAGTCAGCCCCAGCATTTT.

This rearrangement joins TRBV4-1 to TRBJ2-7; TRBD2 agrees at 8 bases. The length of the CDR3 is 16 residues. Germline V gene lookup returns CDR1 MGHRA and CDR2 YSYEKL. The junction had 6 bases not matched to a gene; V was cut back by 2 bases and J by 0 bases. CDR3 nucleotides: TGCGCCAGCAGCCAAAAGGGCGGGGGGAGCTCCTACGAGCAGTACTTC. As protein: CASSQKGGGSSYEQYF.

CDR3 in amino acids: CASSPPDRSLNEQFF. The CDR3 DNA is TGTGCCAGCAGCCCTCCGGACAGGTCCCTCAATGAGCAGTTCTTC. The chain links TRBV5-4 to TRBJ2-1; 7 nucleotides align to TRBD1. CDR3 size: 15 residues. V shed 4 bases, J shed 6 bases, and the junction held 10 bases outside the gene matches. CDR1 is SGHNT, CDR2 YYREEE, per germline (reference sequence).

The CDR3 reads CASSLEKSYSLNTEAFF. CDR3 coding DNA: TGTGCCAGCAGCTTGGAAAAAAGCTACAGCTTGAACACTGAAGCTTTCTTT. The rearrangement uses TRBV5-8 and TRBJ1-1; no definite D call. The CDR3 is 17 amino acids. V lost 0 bases and J 0 bases, leaving 15 bases between the germline ends. Germline values: CDR1 SGHTS, CDR2 YDEGEE.

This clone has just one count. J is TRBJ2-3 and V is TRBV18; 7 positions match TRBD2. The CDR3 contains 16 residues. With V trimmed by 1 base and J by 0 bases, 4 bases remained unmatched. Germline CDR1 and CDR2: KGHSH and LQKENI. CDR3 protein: CASSPREGKSTDTQYF. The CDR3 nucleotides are TGTGCCAGCTCACCACGGGAGGGGAAAAGCACAGATACGCAGTATTTT.

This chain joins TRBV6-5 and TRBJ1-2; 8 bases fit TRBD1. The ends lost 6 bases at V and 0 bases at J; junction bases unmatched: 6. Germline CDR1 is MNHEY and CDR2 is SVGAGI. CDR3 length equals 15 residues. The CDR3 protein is CASSPGTGPNYGYTF. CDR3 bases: TGTGCCAGCAGCCCAGGGACAGGTCCTAACTATGGCTACACCTTC.

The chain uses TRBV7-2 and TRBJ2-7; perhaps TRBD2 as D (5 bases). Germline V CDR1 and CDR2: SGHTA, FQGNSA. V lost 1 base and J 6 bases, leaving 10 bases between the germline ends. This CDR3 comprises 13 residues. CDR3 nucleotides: TGTGCCAGCAGCTTAGGGCTAGCAGGCGAGCAGTACTTC. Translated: CASSLGLAGEQYF.

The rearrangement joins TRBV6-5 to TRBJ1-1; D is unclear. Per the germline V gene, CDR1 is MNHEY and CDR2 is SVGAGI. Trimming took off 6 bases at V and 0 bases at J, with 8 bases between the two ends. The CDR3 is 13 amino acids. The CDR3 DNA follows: TGTGCCAGCAGGAGAACAGTGAACACTGAAGCTTTCTTT. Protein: CASRRTVNTEAFF.

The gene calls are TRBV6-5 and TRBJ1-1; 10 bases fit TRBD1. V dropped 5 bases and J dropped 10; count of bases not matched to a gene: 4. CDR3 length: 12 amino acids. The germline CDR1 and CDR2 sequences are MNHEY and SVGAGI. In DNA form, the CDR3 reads TGTGCCAGCAGTCGCGACAGGGGGCGAGCTTTCTTT. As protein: CASSRDRGRAFF.